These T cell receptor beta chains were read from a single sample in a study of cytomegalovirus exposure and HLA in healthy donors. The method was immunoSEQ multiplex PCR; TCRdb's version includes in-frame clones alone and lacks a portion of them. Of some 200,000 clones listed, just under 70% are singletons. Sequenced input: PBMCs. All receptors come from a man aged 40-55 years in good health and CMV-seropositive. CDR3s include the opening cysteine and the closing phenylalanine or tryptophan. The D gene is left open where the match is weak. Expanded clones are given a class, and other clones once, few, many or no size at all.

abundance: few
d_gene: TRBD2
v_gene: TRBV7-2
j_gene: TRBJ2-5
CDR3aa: CASSFAGEETQYF
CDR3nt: TGTGCCAGCAGCTTTGCGGGAGAAGAGACCCAGTACTTC

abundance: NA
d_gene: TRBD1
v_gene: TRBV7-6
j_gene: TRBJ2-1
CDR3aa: CASSDRDYNEQFF
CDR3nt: TGTGCCAGCAGCGACAGGGATTACAATGAGCAGTTCTTC

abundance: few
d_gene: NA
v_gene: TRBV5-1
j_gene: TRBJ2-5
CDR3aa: CASSLVLGEQETQYF
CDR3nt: TGCGCCAGCAGCTTGGTCCTCGGGGAACAAGAGACCCAGTACTTC

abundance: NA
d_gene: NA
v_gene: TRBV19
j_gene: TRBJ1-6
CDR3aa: CASSIDRADNSPLHF
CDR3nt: TGTGCCAGTAGTATAGACAGGGCCGATAATTCACCCCTCCACTTT

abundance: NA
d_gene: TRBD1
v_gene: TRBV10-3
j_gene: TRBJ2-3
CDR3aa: CATTRGQGTLLNSDTQYF
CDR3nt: TGTGCCACTACCCGAGGACAGGGGACGCTCCTCAACTCGGATACGCAGTATTTT

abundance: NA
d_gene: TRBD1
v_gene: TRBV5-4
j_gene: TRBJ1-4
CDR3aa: CASSTGGNEKLFF
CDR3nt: TGTGCCAGCAGCACAGGGGGGAATGAAAAACTGTTTTTT

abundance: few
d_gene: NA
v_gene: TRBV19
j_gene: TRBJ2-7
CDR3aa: CASSPKTGAYEQYF
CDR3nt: TGTGCCAGTAGTCCAAAGACAGGCGCCTACGAGCAGTACTTC

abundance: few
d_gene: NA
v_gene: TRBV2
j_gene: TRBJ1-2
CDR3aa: CASKEGLGYTF
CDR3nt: TGTGCCAGCAAGGAGGGGCTGGGCTACACCTTC

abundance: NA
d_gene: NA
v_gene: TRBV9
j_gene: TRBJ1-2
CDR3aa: CASSVPGYGYTF
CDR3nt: TGTGCCAGCAGCGTCCCAGGGTATGGCTACACCTTC

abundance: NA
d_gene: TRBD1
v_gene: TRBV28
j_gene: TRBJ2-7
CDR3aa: CASSARDRSYEQYF
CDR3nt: TGTGCCAGCAGTGCCCGGGACAGATCCTACGAGCAGTACTTC

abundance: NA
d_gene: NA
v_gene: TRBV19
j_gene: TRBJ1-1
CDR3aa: CASSIPWTAEAFF
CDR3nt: TGTGCCAGTAGTATACCTTGGACAGCTGAAGCTTTCTTT

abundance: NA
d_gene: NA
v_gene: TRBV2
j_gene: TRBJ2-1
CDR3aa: CASSAVGGGAYNEQFF
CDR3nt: TGTGCCAGCAGTGCTGTCGGGGGAGGCGCCTACAATGAGCAGTTCTTC

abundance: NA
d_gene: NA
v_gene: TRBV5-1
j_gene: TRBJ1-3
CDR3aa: CASSFGGQSSGNTIYF
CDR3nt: TGCGCCAGCAGCTTCGGAGGTCAGTCCTCTGGAAACACCATATATTTT

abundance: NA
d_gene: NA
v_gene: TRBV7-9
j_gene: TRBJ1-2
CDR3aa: CAGLNIRGGYTF
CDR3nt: TGTGCCGGCCTAAATATCCGGGGGGGCTACACCTTC

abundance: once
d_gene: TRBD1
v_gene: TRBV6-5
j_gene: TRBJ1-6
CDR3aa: CASSRGQGVRSPLHF
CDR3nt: TGTGCCAGCAGCAGGGGACAGGGGGTTAGGTCACCCCTCCACTTT

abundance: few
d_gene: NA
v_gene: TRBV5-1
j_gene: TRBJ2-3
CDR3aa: CASSSQRSTDTQYF
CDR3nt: TGCGCCAGCAGCTCCCAGCGGAGCACAGATACGCAGTATTTT

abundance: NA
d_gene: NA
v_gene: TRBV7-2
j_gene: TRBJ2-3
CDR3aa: CASSLVSGDTDTQYF
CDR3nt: TGTGCCAGCAGCTTAGTCTCCGGGGACACAGATACGCAGTATTTT

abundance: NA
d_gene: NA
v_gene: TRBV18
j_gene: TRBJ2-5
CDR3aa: CASSPLRQDQETQYF
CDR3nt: TGTGCCAGCTCACCATTAAGACAGGACCAAGAGACCCAGTACTTC

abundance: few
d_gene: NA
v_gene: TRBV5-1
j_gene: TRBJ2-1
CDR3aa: CASSWGLLNEQFF
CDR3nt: TGCGCCAGCAGCTGGGGACTTTTAAATGAGCAGTTCTTC

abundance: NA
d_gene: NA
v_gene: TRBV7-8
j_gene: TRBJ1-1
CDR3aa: CASSLGAGMNTEAFF
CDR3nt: TGTGCCAGCAGCTTAGGGGCGGGGATGAACACTGAAGCTTTCTTT

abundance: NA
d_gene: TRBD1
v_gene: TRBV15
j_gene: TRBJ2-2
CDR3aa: CATSRDLWDRGPPNTGELFF
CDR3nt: TGTGCCACCAGCAGAGATCTGTGGGACAGGGGGCCCCCGAACACCGGGGAGCTGTTTTTT

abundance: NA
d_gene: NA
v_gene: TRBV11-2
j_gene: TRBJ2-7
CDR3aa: CASSLDRSRVDEQYF
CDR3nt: TGTGCCAGCAGCTTAGATAGGTCCAGGGTGGACGAGCAGTACTTC

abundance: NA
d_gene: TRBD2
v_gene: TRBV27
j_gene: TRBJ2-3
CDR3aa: CASSPGVLAGVADTQYF
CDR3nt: TGTGCCAGCAGTCCTGGAGTCCTAGCGGGGGTTGCAGATACGCAGTATTTT

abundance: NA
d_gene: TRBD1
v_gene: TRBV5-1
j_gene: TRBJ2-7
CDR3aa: CASSATGGSYEQYF
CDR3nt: TGCGCCAGCAGCGCGACAGGGGGGTCCTACGAGCAGTACTTC